This record covers a single T cell receptor (beta chain). This entry comes from a study of blood T cells in healthy people across ages. Study-level background: Through template switching, about one barcoded beta molecule was captured per two T cells, as measured in model experiments.

Russia was home to the donors, healthy Caucasian individuals aged roughly 6 to 100. Isolation per sample recovered at least 7 million PBMCs. The germline CDR1 and CDR2 sequences are GTSNPN and SVGIG (reference sequence). Germline trimming cut 2 bases from V and 4 bases from J; bases unmatched to any gene: 5. This CDR3 contains 15 residues. PCR was performed a second time for about 7 to 11 cycles using a sample-barcoded 5' primer and a J-beta primer mix. MiXCR, run by TCRdb on the 5' RACE reads, gives a single entry per CDR3 protein. The sample lists 500,000 to 700,000 distinct CDR3 sequences, under 30% occurring once.

Material for sequencing was blood. The chain couples TRBV30 to TRBJ2-3; TRBD1 matches 11 bases. The sequence was collected from a woman of 80 years or more in good health. As DNA, the CDR3 is TGTGCCTGGAGTCACCCGGGACAGGGGGCAGATACGCAGTATTTT. This codes for CAWSHPGQGADTQYF.